This T cell receptor beta chain was obtained from a study of persistence of HIV-infected CD4 T cells. The immunoSEQ assay was version 4, run in survey mode. Method: immunoSEQ multiplex PCR; TCRdb's copy keeps in-frame clones and lacks some. The sample consists of under 15,000 clones, 65% to 75% of them appearing once. The trim removed 4 bases at V and 7 bases at J, leaving 15 bases unmatched. This CDR3 has 17 residues. Germline V gene sequence: CDR1 SGDLS, CDR2 YYNGEE. There are a few counts of this clone. Its cognate antigen is unknown. The stimulus was lysate of CMV-infected fibroblasts, around 10 ug/mL. Responding CD4+ T cells were sorted by upregulation of both CD40 ligand and CD69.

The sequence derives from an adult man with HIV who was CMV-seropositive. The sample was CD4+ T cells sorted from PBMCs after 18-hour stimulation, taken from a patient who received antiretroviral therapy. J is TRBJ2-1 and V is TRBV9; 9 bases match TRBD2. The CDR3 nucleotides read TGTGCCAGCAGCCCGCGCCCCCGTGGCGGGGGGGCAAATGAGCAGTTCTTC. Its protein product is CASSPRPRGGGANEQFF.